This T cell receptor (beta chain) comes out of a study of PD-1 blockade in classical Hodgkin lymphoma. The wider study: With a 2-week interval, patients received intravenous nivolumab at 3 mg/kg.

There was relapse after autologous stem cell transplantation in every patient, and there was variation in brentuximab vedotin exposure. General study findings and limits: Why the repertoires differ is still unclear, perhaps disease activity or prior therapy. There was a significant rise in CD4+ TCR diversity by C4D1, with no such rise for CD8+. Patients starting nivolumab less than 1 year after ASCT had lower diversity and were excluded from later analyses.

Note on this clone: What it recognizes is unknown.

Here immunoSEQ multiplex PCR was the method, and the copy in TCRdb shows in-frame clones only, minus some. The data contain about 150,000 clones, around 73% of them singletons. V lost 6 bases and J lost 8, with 11 bases in between. From germline, CDR1 is ENHRY and CDR2 SYGVKD. The CDR3 has 12 residues. This receptor was taken from a human donor with classical Hodgkin lymphoma. Sequenced here: peripheral blood mononuclear cells (PBMCs), sampled before the second cycle of nivolumab. This sequence joins TRBV10-3 and TRBJ2-1; no definite D call. The CDR3 loop is CAISRESHEQFF. The CDR3, as DNA: TGTGCCATCAGCAGAGAAAGTCATGAGCAGTTCTTC.